Only one count was recorded for the clone carrying this T cell receptor (beta chain). This entry belongs to a study of technical replicates of blood from a handful of donors. V was cut by 2 bases and J by 5 bases, with 12 bases left in between. CDR3 length: 14 amino acids. Germline loops: CDR1 MNHEY, CDR2 SMNVEV (reference sequence). The assay was immunoSEQ multiplex PCR, and TCRdb's table has in-frame clones only and misses some. Seen here are 90,000 or so clones, approximately 95% observed once, and the top ten hold approximately 0.35%. The rearrangement uses TRBV27 and TRBJ1-1; D is perhaps TRBD1 (6 bases). The sequenced material came from T cells isolated from PBMCs. The clonotype was recovered from a human donor in good health. The chain's CDR3 is CASSLARGRTEAFF. The CDR3 coding sequence is TGTGCCAGCAGTTTAGCCAGGGGACGGACTGAAGCTTTCTTT.